This is a list of T cell receptor beta chains from one sample in a study of blood T cell repertoires in COVID-19. Here immunoSEQ multiplex PCR was the method, and the copy in TCRdb shows in-frame clones only, minus some. The sample includes 150,000 to 160,000 clones, roughly 80% of them seen just once. Sequences were obtained from peripheral blood. The receptors were sampled from a man in his fifties or sixties with acute or convalescent COVID-19. Both conserved end residues are part of each CDR3. A D gene is named only where the DNA matches it firmly. The size of a clone is reported for some rows only, either as once, few or many, or as a class for expanded clones.

clone_size,j_call,v_call,d_call,cdr3_aa,cdr3_nt
NA,TRBJ2-2,TRBV30,NA,CAWIGALGTGELFF,TGTGCCTGGATTGGGGCCCTAGGCACCGGGGAGCTGTTTTTT
NA,TRBJ1-1,TRBV2,NA,CASSRDTTNTEAFF,TGTGCCAGCAGCCGGGACACCACGAACACTGAAGCTTTCTTT
NA,TRBJ2-1,TRBV2,TRBD2,CASSVVMASGAQSEQFF,TGTGCCAGCAGTGTAGTGATGGCTAGCGGGGCCCAGAGTGAGCAGTTCTTC
NA,TRBJ1-2,TRBV1,NA,CTSSQARYGYTF,TGCACCAGCAGCCAAGCTCGGTATGGCTACACCTTC
NA,TRBJ1-1,TRBV20-1,NA,CSARPGSEAFF,TGCAGTGCTCGCCCCGGTTCTGAAGCTTTCTTT
NA,TRBJ1-5,TRBV28,TRBD1,CASSLRGQGNQPQHF,TGTGCCAGCAGTTTACGGGGACAGGGCAATCAGCCCCAGCATTTT
NA,TRBJ2-7,TRBV5-1,TRBD1,CASSFSRGLGNEQYF,TGCGCCAGCAGCTTTTCCAGGGGGCTAGGAAACGAGCAGTACTTC
NA,TRBJ1-4,TRBV27,TRBD1,CASSPLGDRGGHEKLFF,TGTGCCAGCAGTCCCCTAGGGGACAGGGGGGGCCATGAAAAACTGTTTTTT
NA,TRBJ2-5,TRBV5-8,NA,CASSLPGAETQYF,TGTGCCAGCAGCTTGCCAGGGGCCGAGACCCAGTACTTC
once,TRBJ1-1,TRBV28,NA,CASSLRGLAAFF,TGTGCCAGCAGTTTAAGGGGCTTGGCAGCTTTCTTT
NA,TRBJ2-3,TRBV7-7,NA,CASSLADRLDTDTQYF,TGTGCCAGCAGCTTAGCAGACAGGCTAGACACAGATACGCAGTATTTT
NA,TRBJ1-6,TRBV7-8,TRBD1,CASSLGDSVNSPLHF,TGTGCCAGCAGCTTAGGGGACAGCGTTAATTCACCCCTCCACTTT
NA,TRBJ2-3,TRBV5-1,TRBD2,CASKGTRSTDTQYF,TGCGCCAGCAAAGGGACTAGATCCACAGATACGCAGTATTTT
NA,TRBJ2-5,TRBV15,TRBD1,CATSRGGTGEKTQYF,TGTGCCACCAGCAGAGGAGGGACAGGGGAGAAGACCCAGTACTTC
NA,TRBJ2-7,TRBV7-6,TRBD2,CASSLGDSGRGEQYF,TGTGCCAGCAGCTTAGGAGATAGCGGGAGAGGCGAGCAGTACTTC
NA,TRBJ1-1,TRBV11-2,NA,CASSIHLNTEAFF,TGTGCCAGCAGCATCCATCTGAACACTGAAGCTTTCTTT
NA,TRBJ2-1,TRBV7-9,TRBD2,CASSLYRGGLGENEQFF,TGTGCCAGCAGCTTATATAGGGGGGGACTAGGAGAAAATGAGCAGTTCTTC